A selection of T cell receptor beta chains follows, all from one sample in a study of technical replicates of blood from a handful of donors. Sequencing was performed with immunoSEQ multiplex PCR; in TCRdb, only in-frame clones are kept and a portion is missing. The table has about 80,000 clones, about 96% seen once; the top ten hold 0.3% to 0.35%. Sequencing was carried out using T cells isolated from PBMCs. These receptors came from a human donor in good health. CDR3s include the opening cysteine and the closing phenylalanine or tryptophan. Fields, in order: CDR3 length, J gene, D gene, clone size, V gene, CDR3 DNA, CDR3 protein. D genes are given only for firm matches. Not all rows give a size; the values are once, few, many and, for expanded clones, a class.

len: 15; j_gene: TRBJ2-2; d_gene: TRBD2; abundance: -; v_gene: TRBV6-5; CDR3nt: TGTGCCAGCAGTCCCGGGACTAGCGGCGTCGGGGAGCTGTTTTTT; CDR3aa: CASSPGTSGVGELFF
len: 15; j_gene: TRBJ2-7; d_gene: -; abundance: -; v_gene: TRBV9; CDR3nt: TGTGCCAGCAGCGCGGGCGGAGGGGTTGCCTACGAGCAGTACTTC; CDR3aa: CASSAGGGVAYEQYF
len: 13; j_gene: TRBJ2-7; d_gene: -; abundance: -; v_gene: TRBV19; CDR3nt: TGTGCCAGTAGTGCAGGGAACCCCTACGAGCAGTACTTC; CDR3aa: CASSAGNPYEQYF
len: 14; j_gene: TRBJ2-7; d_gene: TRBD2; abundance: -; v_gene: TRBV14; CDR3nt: TGTGCCAGCAGCCCCACTAGCGGGAGCTACGAGCAGTACTTC; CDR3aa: CASSPTSGSYEQYF
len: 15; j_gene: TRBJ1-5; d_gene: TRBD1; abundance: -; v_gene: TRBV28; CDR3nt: TGTGCCAGCAGTTCCGGGACAGGGAGGAATCAGCCCCAGCATTTT; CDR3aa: CASSSGTGRNQPQHF
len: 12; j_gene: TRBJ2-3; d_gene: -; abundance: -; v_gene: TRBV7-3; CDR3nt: TGTGCCAGCAGCCCCAGGGGAGATACGCAGTATTTT; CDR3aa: CASSPRGDTQYF
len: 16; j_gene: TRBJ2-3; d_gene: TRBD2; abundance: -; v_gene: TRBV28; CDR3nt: TGTGCCAGCAGTAGCAACCTAGCGGGATACACAGATACGCAGTATTTT; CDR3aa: CASSSNLAGYTDTQYF
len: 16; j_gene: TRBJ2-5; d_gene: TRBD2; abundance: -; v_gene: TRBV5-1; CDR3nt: TGCGCCAGCAGCACCGGGACTAGCGGGGGGCAAGAGACCCAGTACTTC; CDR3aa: CASSTGTSGGQETQYF
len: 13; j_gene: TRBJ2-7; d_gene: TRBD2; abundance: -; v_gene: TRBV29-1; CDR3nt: TGCAGCGTTATCGGGGGGGCCTTCGAGGAGCAGTACTTC; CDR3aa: CSVIGGAFEEQYF
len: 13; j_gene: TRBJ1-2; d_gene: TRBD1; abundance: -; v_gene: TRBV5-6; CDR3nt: TGTGCCAGCAGCCGGGACAGGTTTTATGGCTACACCTTC; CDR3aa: CASSRDRFYGYTF
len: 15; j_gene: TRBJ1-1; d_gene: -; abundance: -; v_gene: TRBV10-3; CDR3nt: TGTGCCATCAGTGCCGGTGGACATCCGAACACTGAAGCTTTCTTT; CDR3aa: CAISAGGHPNTEAFF
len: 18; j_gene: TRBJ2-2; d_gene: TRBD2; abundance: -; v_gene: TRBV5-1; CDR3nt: TGCGCCAGCAGCAAAAGAGCGGGAGAGGGTTCAAGAACCGGGGAGCTGTTTTTT; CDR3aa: CASSKRAGEGSRTGELFF
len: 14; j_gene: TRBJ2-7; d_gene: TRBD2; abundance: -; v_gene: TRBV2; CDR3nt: TGTGCCAGCAGTTGGACTAGCGGCATCTACGAGCAGTACTTC; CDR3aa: CASSWTSGIYEQYF
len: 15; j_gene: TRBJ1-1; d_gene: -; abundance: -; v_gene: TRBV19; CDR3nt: TGTGCCAGCCAAATTGCGGCGACAGGCCTACCGGAAGCTTTCTTT; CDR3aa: CASQIAATGLPEAFF
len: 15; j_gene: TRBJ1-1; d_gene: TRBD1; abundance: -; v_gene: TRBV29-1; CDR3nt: TGCAGCGTTGGGCAGGGGGGTGGCATGAACACTGAAGCTTTCTTT; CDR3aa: CSVGQGGGMNTEAFF
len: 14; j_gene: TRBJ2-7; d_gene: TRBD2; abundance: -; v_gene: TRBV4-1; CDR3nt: TGCGCCAGCAGCCGGGGACTAGAGCCCTACGAGCAGTACTTC; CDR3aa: CASSRGLEPYEQYF
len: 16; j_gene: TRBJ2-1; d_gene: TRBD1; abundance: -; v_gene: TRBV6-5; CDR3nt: TGTGCCAGCAGTTACCCTGGGACAGGACACGACAATGAGCAGTTCTTC; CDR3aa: CASSYPGTGHDNEQFF
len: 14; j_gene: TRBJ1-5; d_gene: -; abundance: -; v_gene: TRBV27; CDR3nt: TGTGCCAGCAGTTTAAAGACAGTCAATCAGCCCCAGCATTTT; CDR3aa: CASSLKTVNQPQHF
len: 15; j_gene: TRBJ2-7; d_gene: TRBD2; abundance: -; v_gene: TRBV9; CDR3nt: TGTGCCAGCAGCGTAGACGGGACTATATCCTACGAGCAGTACTTC; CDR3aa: CASSVDGTISYEQYF
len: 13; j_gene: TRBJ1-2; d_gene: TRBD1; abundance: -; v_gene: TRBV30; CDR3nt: TGTGCCTGGAGCGCCGGGACAGGGTATGGCTACACCTTC; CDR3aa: CAWSAGTGYGYTF
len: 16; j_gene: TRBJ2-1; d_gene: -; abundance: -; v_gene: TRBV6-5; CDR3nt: TGTGCCAGCAGTTACTCTGTGGGAGAGGCGTACAATGAGCAGTTCTTC; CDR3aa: CASSYSVGEAYNEQFF
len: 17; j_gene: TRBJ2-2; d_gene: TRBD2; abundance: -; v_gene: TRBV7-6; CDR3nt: TGTGCCAGCAGCTCGACTAGCGGGAGCTCGAACACCGGGGAGCTGTTTTTT; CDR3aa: CASSSTSGSSNTGELFF
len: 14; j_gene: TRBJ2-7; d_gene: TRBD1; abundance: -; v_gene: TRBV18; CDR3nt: TGTGCCAGCTCACCTGGGACAGGGGTCGACGAGCAGTACTTC; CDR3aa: CASSPGTGVDEQYF
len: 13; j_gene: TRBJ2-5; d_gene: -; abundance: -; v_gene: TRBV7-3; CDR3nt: TGTGCCAGCAGCTTATCTCGGTACGAGACCCAGTACTTC; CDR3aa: CASSLSRYETQYF
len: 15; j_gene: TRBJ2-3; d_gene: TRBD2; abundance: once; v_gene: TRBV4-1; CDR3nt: TGCGCCAGCAGCCCCTATGCTAGCGGGGGAGATACGCAGTATTTT; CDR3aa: CASSPYASGGDTQYF
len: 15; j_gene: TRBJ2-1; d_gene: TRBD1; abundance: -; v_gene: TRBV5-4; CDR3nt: TGTGCCAGCACATCCGGGACAGGGGGTTACAATGAGCAGTTCTTC; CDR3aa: CASTSGTGGYNEQFF
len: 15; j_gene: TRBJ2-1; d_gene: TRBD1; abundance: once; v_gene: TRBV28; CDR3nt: TGTGCCAGCAGTGTACAGGGGAGCTCCTACAATGAGCAGTTCTTC; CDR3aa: CASSVQGSSYNEQFF
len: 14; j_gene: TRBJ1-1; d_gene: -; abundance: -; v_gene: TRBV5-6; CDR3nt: TGTGCCAGCAGCTTGGACAGAGAGAACACTGAAGCTTTCTTT; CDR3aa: CASSLDRENTEAFF
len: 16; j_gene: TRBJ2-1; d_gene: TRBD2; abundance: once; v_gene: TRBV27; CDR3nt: TGTGCCAGCAGTGGAGGGACTAGCGGAATTTACAATGAGCAGTTCTTC; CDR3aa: CASSGGTSGIYNEQFF
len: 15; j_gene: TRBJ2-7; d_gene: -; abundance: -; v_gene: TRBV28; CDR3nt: TGTGCCAGCAGTTTAAGAGGCCTTAACTCCTACGAGCAGTACTTC; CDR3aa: CASSLRGLNSYEQYF
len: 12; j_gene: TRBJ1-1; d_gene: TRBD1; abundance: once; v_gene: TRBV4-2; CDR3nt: TGTGCCAGCAGTCGACAGGGGACTGAAGCTTTCTTT; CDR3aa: CASSRQGTEAFF
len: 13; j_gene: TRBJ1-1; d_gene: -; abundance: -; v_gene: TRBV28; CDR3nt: TGTGCCAGCAGTTTAATGCGGGTGGTAGAAGCTTTCTTT; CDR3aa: CASSLMRVVEAFF
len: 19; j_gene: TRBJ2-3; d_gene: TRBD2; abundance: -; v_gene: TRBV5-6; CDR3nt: TGTGCCAGCAGCTTGTATCTAGCGGGAGCCCGCTACGACACAGATACGCAGTATTTT; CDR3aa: CASSLYLAGARYDTDTQYF
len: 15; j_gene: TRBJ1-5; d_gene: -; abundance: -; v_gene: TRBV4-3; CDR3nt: TGCGCCAGCAGCCACGAACCCGGGGGAAATCAGCCCCAGCATTTT; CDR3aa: CASSHEPGGNQPQHF
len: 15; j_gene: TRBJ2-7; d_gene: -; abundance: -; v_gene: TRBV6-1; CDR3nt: TGTGCCAGCAGTGAAAAGGGGAAAGGAAGGAACGAGCAGTACTTC; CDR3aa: CASSEKGKGRNEQYF
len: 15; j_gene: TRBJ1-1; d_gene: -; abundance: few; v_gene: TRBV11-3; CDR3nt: TGTGCCAGCAGCTTAGATCAGGTCATGAACACTGAAGCTTTCTTT; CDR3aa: CASSLDQVMNTEAFF
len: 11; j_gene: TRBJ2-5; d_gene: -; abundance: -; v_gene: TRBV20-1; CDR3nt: TGCAGTTCGAGGGTACAAGAGACCCAGTACTTC; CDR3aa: CSSRVQETQYF
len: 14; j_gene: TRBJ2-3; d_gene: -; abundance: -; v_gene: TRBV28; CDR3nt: TGTGCCAGCAGTTTATCGGTCCGCACAGATACGCAGTATTTT; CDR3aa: CASSLSVRTDTQYF
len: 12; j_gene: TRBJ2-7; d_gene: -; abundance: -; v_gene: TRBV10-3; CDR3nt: TGTGCCATCAGTGACAGGGAATACGAGCAGTACTTC; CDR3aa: CAISDREYEQYF
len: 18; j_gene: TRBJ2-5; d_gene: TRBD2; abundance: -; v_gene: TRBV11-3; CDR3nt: TGTGCCAGCAGCTTAAAGGGGAGCTGGCTAGCGGGAGTAGAGACCCAGTACTTC; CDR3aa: CASSLKGSWLAGVETQYF
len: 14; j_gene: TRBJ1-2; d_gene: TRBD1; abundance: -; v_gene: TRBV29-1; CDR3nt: TGCAGCGTTGATGACAGGGATTCTAACTATGGCTACACCTTC; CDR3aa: CSVDDRDSNYGYTF
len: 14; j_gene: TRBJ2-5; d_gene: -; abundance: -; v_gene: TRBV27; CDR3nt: TGTGCCAGCAGTTTAATTTCAGGGGAAGAGACCCAGTACTTC; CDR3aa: CASSLISGEETQYF
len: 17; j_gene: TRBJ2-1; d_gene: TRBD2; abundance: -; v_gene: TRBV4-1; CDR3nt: TGCGCCAGCAGCCAAGTCAGAGGACTAGCGGTTCACAATGAGCAGTTCTTC; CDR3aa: CASSQVRGLAVHNEQFF
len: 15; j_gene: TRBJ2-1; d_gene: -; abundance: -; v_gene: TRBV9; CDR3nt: TGTGCCAGCAGCGTTAGCGGCTACTCCTACAATGAGCAGTTCTTC; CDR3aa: CASSVSGYSYNEQFF
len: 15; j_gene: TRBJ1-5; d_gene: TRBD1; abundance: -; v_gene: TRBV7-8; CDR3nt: TGTGCCAGCGGCCGGGACAGGAGAATCAATCAGCCCCAGCATTTT; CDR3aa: CASGRDRRINQPQHF